These 17 T cell receptor beta chains were all obtained from the same sample, sequenced in a study of cytomegalovirus exposure and HLA in healthy donors. Primers included in the PCR were 60 Vbeta and 13 Jbeta primers. Here immunoSEQ multiplex PCR was the method, and the copy in TCRdb shows in-frame clones only, minus some. The table lists tens of thousands of clones, 75% to 85% of them singletons. The sample comprised PBMCs. Source of these receptors: a man in his forties or fifties in good health and CMV-seropositive.

The J gene is TRBJ1-1, the V gene TRBV6-6, with 7 bases lining up with TRBD1. V was clipped by 6 bases and J by 7 bases; unmatched bases: 17. From germline, CDR1 is MNHNY and CDR2 SVGAGI (reference sequence). This CDR3 comprises 16 residues. As DNA, the CDR3 is TGTGCCAGCAGGATAAAACAGGGGAGAGTAGGATTTGAAGCTTTCTTT. Protein: CASRIKQGRVGFEAFF.

The V and J genes are TRBV7-3 and TRBJ2-7, with 8 positions matching TRBD1. Losses at the gene ends were 3 bases for V and 2 bases for J; bases not matched to a gene: 6. The CDR3 has 15 residues. Germline values: CDR1 SGHTA, CDR2 FQGTGA. The CDR3 sequence is CASSLNQGATYEQYF. In DNA, the CDR3 is TGTGCCAGCAGCTTGAATCAGGGGGCCACCTACGAGCAGTACTTC.

The J gene is TRBJ2-7, the V gene TRBV28, with D tentatively TRBD1 (6 bases). Trimming cost V 6 bases and J 1 base, with 13 bases left between them. Germline CDR1 MDHEN, CDR2 SYDVKM. This CDR3 region has 14 residues. The CDR3 DNA reads as TGTGCCAGCAGAGTTGCAGGGGCTTCCTACGAGCAGTACTTC. Encoded protein: CASRVAGASYEQYF.

The J gene is TRBJ2-1, the V gene TRBV27; TRBD2 matches at 12 bases. The CDR3 contains 16 residues. Germline loops: CDR1 MNHEY, CDR2 SMNVEV (reference sequence). V dropped 3 bases and J dropped 6; count of bases not matched to a gene: 6. The CDR3 here is CASSFASGRVRNEQFF. The CDR3, as DNA: TGTGCCAGCAGTTTCGCTAGCGGGAGGGTGCGCAATGAGCAGTTCTTC.

The V and J genes are TRBV10-3 and TRBJ1-2; 7 nucleotides match TRBD1. The CDR3 loop spans 14 amino acids. Trimming removed 4 bases from V and 0 bases from J; junction bases left unmatched: 2. Germline V gives CDR1 ENHRY, CDR2 SYGVKD. CDR3 sequence: CAISAGQSNYGYTF. The DNA of the CDR3 is TGTGCCATCAGTGCGGGACAGTCTAACTATGGCTACACCTTC.

In this sample, this clone turned up a few times. The chain uses TRBV11-2 and TRBJ2-7; D might be TRBD1 (6 bases). Germline CDR1 is SGHAT and CDR2 is FQNNGV. V was clipped by 5 bases and J by 3 bases, with 14 bases between them. The CDR3 loop spans 14 amino acids. CDR3 sequence reads: CASSRTAPVYEQYF. As DNA, the CDR3 is TGTGCCAGCAGCCGGACAGCGCCTGTCTACGAGCAGTACTTC.

This sequence joins TRBV27 and TRBJ2-1, with TRBD1 as a possible D gene (6 bases). Looked up from germline, CDR1 is MNHEY and CDR2 is SMNVEV (reference sequence). The V end lost 6 bases, the J end lost 6 bases, and 12 bases lay between the germline ends. This CDR3 contains 13 residues. CDR3 bases: TGTGCCAGCAGGGAGCACAGGGTCAATGAGCAGTTCTTC. Residues: CASREHRVNEQFF.

V gene TRBV28 combines with J gene TRBJ1-3; 9 bases agree with TRBD1. The V gene end was trimmed by 2 bases and the J gene end by 4 bases; junction bases not matched to a gene: 3. The CDR3 has 15 amino acids. The germline gives CDR1 MDHEN, CDR2 SYDVKM. CDR3 bases: TGTGCCAGCAGTTTAGGGGGGACAGGGGGAAACACCATATATTTT. Encoded protein: CASSLGGTGGNTIYF.

The chain's CDR3 is CASQPLAGGVYNEQFF. CDR3 sequence (DNA): TGTGCCAGCCAACCCTTAGCGGGGGGAGTCTACAATGAGCAGTTCTTC. The chain uses TRBV27 and TRBJ2-1; 10 nucleotides align to TRBD2. V shed 8 bases and J 3 bases; nucleotides not matched to a gene: 10. Germline CDR1 is MNHEY and CDR2 is SMNVEV (reference sequence). CDR3 length: 16 amino acids.

The chain carries TRBV10-3 and TRBJ1-5; D may be TRBD1 (6 bases). The CDR3 length is 14 residues. V lost 7 bases to trimming and J lost 1 base, with 11 bases between them. Per germline, CDR1 ENHRY and CDR2 SYGVKD. This CDR3 is CAINSGESNQPQHF. DNA for the CDR3: TGTGCCATCAATTCAGGGGAAAGCAATCAGCCCCAGCATTTT.

The rearrangement uses TRBV9 and TRBJ2-5; 10 bases align to TRBD1. The CDR3 loop spans 16 amino acids. V shed 4 bases, J shed 5 bases, and the junction held 11 bases outside the gene matches. Germline values: CDR1 SGDLS, CDR2 YYNGEE. The CDR3 loop is CASSPRSTGGVETQYF. The CDR3, as DNA: TGTGCCAGCAGCCCCCGATCGACAGGGGGCGTGGAGACCCAGTACTTC. Combining the CDR3 with reference TRBV9 and TRBJ2-5 gives the whole variable domain DSGVTQTPKHLITATGQRVTLRCSPRSGDLSVYWYQQSLDQGLQFLIQYYNGEERAKGNILERFSAQQFPDLHSELNLSSLELGDSALYFCASSPRSTGGVETQYFGPGTRLLVL.

This sequence joins TRBV28 and TRBJ1-1; TRBD1 matches at 7 bases. Trimming cost V 6 bases and J 3 bases; bases outside gene matches: 13. The CDR3 has 16 amino acids. Germline lookup yields CDR1 MDHEN and CDR2 SYDVKM. The CDR3 coding sequence is TGTGCCAGCAGGTCCGGGACAGAAGCCCGCGACACTGAAGCTTTCTTT. Its protein product is CASRSGTEARDTEAFF.

The V gene is TRBV6-5, the J gene TRBJ2-5, with 8 positions matching TRBD2. In germline, CDR1 is MNHEY, CDR2 SVGAGI. With 2 bases clipped from V and 5 bases from J, the junction kept 7 bases outside the gene matches. The CDR3 runs 15 residues. The CDR3 nucleotides are TGTGCCAGCAGTTACAGTGGGGCGGGGGGTGAGACCCAGTACTTC. It codes for CASSYSGAGGETQYF.

V usage is TRBV4-3 and J usage is TRBJ1-1; tentatively, D is TRBD1 (5 bases). The CDR3 totals 14 residues. Germline CDR1 LGHNA, CDR2 YSLEER. V shed 2 bases and J shed 1 base, with 8 bases lying between them. CDR3 sequence reads: CASSQYRWNTEAFF. CDR3 sequence (DNA): TGCGCCAGCAGCCAATACAGGTGGAACACTGAAGCTTTCTTT.

This chain joins TRBV6-1 and TRBJ1-1; D is undetermined. Trimming removed 5 bases from V and 5 bases from J, with 9 bases in between. The length of the CDR3 is 12 residues. Germline loops: CDR1 MNHNS, CDR2 SASEGT. CDR3 loop: CASSFLRTEAFF. Written as DNA, the CDR3 is TGTGCCAGCAGTTTCCTCAGAACTGAAGCTTTCTTT.

The chain links TRBV6-1 to TRBJ1-2; unclear D gene. In germline, CDR1 is MNHNS, CDR2 SASEGT. This CDR3 region has 14 residues. Trimming pared 6 bases from V and 3 bases from J, leaving 14 bases between. This chain's CDR3 is CASSPGPGYYGYTF. The CDR3 DNA follows: TGTGCCAGCAGCCCGGGCCCGGGGTACTATGGCTACACCTTC.

This sequence joins TRBV6-6 and TRBJ2-3, with D tentatively TRBD1 (5 bases). This CDR3 is 15 amino acids long. Germline loops: CDR1 MNHNY, CDR2 SVGAGI (reference sequence). Between the trimmed V and J ends, which lost 2 bases and 2 bases, there was a span of 11 bases. The CDR3 DNA reads as TGTGCCAGCAGTTACAAGGGGTCTCTCACAGATACGCAGTATTTT. This sequence encodes CASSYKGSLTDTQYF.